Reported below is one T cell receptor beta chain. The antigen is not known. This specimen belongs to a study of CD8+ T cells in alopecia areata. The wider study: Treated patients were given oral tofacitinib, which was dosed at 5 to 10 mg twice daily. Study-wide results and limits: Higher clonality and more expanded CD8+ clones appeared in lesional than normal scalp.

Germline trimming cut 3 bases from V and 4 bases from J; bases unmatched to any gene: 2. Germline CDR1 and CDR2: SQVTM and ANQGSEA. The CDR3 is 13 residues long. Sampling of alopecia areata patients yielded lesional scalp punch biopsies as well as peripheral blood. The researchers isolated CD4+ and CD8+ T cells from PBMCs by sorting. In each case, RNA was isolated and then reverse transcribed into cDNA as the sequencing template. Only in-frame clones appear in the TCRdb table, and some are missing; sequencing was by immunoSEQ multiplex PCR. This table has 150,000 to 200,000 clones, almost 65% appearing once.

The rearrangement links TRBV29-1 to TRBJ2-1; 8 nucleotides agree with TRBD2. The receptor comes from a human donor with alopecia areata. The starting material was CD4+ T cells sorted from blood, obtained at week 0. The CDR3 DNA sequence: TGCAGCGTTGAGACTAGCGAGTACAATGAGCAGTTCTTC. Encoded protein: CSVETSEYNEQFF.